Presented here are 11 T cell receptor beta chains from one specimen sequenced in a study of blood T cell repertoires in COVID-19. The assay was immunoSEQ multiplex PCR, and TCRdb's table has in-frame clones only and misses some. The sample holds about 330,000 clones, approximately 88% seen once. The sample taken for sequencing was PBMCs or T cells enriched from blood (not recorded which). Receptors originate from a man between 25 and 39 years old who had recovered from COVID-19.

V is TRBV28 and J is TRBJ2-7; maybe TRBD1 (5 bases). CDR3 size: 12 residues. V was shortened by 6 bases and J by 3 bases, with 9 bases between the two germline ends. The germline CDR1 and CDR2 sequences are MDHEN and SYDVKM. CDR3 protein: CASRFDSYEQYF. The CDR3 coding sequence is TGTGCCAGCAGATTCGACAGCTACGAGCAGTACTTC.

J is TRBJ2-3 and V is TRBV6-5; weak D call: TRBD2 (6 bases). The germline V gene encodes CDR1 MNHEY and CDR2 SVGAGI. The CDR3 consists of 14 residues. The ends were cut back, 2 bases at V and 3 bases at J, with 9 bases in the middle. CDR3 in amino acids: CASSYGGVTDTQYF. The CDR3 DNA reads TGTGCCAGCAGTTACGGCGGGGTTACAGATACGCAGTATTTT.

The chain links TRBV5-8 to TRBJ2-7, with 8 bases lining up with TRBD1. There are 16 residues in the CDR3. V was pared by 2 bases and J by 2 bases, with 9 bases of the junction left unmatched. The germline CDR1 and CDR2 sequences are SGHTS and YDEGEE. CDR3 amino acids: CASSFQDSQGAYEQYF. CDR3 nucleotide sequence: TGTGCCAGCAGCTTCCAGGACTCACAGGGGGCCTACGAGCAGTACTTC.

V is TRBV9 and J is TRBJ2-5; D might be TRBD2 (6 bases). The germline V and J ends were trimmed by 0 bases and 4 bases, with 13 bases remaining between them. The CDR3 is 15 residues long. Germline V gene lookup returns CDR1 SGDLS and CDR2 YYNGEE. CDR3 nucleotide sequence: TGTGCCAGCAGCGTAGCAGCGGGCCAAGGAGAGACCCAGTACTTC. Translated, it gives CASSVAAGQGETQYF.

The chain recombines TRBV19 with TRBJ2-7, with 8 bases matching TRBD1. The CDR3 covers 15 residues. Germline trimming cut 6 bases from V and 7 bases from J; bases unmatched to any gene: 14. Per germline, CDR1 LNHDA and CDR2 SQIVND (reference sequence). CDR3 sequence: CASRNTPDRVEEQYF. The DNA of the CDR3 is TGTGCCAGTAGAAATACTCCGGACAGGGTCGAGGAGCAGTACTTC.

This CDR3 reads CASSLGTGTWGYTF. The CDR3 DNA follows: TGTGCCAGCAGTTTAGGGACAGGGACTTGGGGCTACACCTTC. The chain links TRBV28 to TRBJ1-2; 9 positions match TRBD1. Germline CDR1 and CDR2: MDHEN and SYDVKM. With 2 bases clipped from V and 8 bases from J, the junction kept 6 bases outside the gene matches. The CDR3 loop spans 14 amino acids.

The chain has TRBV5-6 and TRBJ1-2; D not certain. The CDR3 consists of 13 residues. Germline V CDR1 and CDR2: SGHDT, YYEEEE. V dropped 0 bases and J dropped 8 bases, with 11 bases sitting between them. The chain's CDR3 is CASSLGGPGGYTF. CDR3 sequence (DNA): TGTGCCAGCAGCTTGGGTGGGCCTGGGGGCTACACCTTC.

V gene TRBV12-3 or TRBV12-4 combines with J gene TRBJ2-1, with a weak D call TRBD2 (7 bases). The CDR3 contains 11 residues. V shed 10 bases and J shed 9 bases, with 13 bases lying between them. CDR3 DNA sequence: TGTGCCACTGGGGGAGGGGGTGAGCAGTTCTTC. It specifies CATGGGGEQFF.

The chain links TRBV10-3 to TRBJ2-7; 9 bases are a match to TRBD1. The V segment lost 6 bases and the J segment 3 bases; nucleotides outside the gene matches: 3. This CDR3 has 13 amino acids. Germline V gene lookup returns CDR1 ENHRY and CDR2 SYGVKD. CDR3 sequence reads: CAIRSGQGYEQYF. CDR3 DNA: TGTGCCATCAGGTCGGGACAGGGCTACGAGCAGTACTTC.

This clone was observed a handful of times. The chain has TRBV7-8 and TRBJ1-6; the match to TRBD1 covers 7 bases. CDR3 length: 16 amino acids. The V and J ends lost 2 bases and 6 bases, in that order; junction bases with no gene match: 7. Germline lookup yields CDR1 SGHVS and CDR2 FQNEAQ. The CDR3 DNA reads as TGTGCCAGCAGCTTATCCCTCGGGACAGCTAATTCACCCCTCCACTTT. This codes for CASSLSLGTANSPLHF.

The chain uses TRBV28 and TRBJ1-1; possible D gene TRBD1, 6 bases. Germline lookup yields CDR1 MDHEN and CDR2 SYDVKM. The CDR3 is 13 residues long. With 4 bases removed from V and 6 bases from J, the gap between germline ends came to 12 bases. The CDR3 region has the DNA TGTGCCAGCAGTTGGACAGACTTATCTGAAGCTTTCTTT. Protein sequence: CASSWTDLSEAFF.